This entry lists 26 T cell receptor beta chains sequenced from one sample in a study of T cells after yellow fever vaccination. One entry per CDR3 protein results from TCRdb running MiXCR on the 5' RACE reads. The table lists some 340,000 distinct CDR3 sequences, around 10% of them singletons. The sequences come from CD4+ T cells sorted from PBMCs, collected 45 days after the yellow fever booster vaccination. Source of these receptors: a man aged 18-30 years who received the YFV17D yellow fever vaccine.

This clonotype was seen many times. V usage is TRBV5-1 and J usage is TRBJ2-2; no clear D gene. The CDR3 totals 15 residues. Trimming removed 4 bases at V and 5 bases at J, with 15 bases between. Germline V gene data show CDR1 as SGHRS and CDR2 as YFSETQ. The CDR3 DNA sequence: TGCGCCAGCAGCCATGATATCATAGGTACCGGGGAGCTGTTTTTT. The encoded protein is CASSHDIIGTGELFF.

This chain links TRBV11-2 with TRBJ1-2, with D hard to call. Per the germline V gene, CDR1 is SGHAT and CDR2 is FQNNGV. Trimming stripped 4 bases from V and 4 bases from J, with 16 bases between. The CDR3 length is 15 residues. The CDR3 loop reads CASSSPVSYIYGYTF. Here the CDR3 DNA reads TGTGCCAGCAGCTCGCCCGTGAGCTATATCTATGGCTACACCTTC.

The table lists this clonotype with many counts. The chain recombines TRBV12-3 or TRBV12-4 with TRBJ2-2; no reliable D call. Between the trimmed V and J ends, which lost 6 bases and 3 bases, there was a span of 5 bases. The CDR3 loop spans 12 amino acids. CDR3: CASSYHTGELFF. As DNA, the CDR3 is TGTGCCAGCAGCTATCACACCGGGGAGCTGTTTTTT.

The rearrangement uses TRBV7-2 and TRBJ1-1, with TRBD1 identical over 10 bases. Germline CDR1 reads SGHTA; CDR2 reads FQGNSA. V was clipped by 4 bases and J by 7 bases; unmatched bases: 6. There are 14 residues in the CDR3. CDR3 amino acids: CASSSDRGRGEAFF. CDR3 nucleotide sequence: TGTGCCAGCAGCTCAGACAGGGGGCGAGGTGAAGCTTTCTTT.

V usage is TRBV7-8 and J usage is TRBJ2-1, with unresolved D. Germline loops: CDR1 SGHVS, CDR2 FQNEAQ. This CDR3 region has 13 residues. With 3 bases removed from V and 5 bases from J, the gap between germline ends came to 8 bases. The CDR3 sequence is CASSFGIDNEQFF. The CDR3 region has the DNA TGTGCCAGCAGCTTCGGAATCGACAATGAGCAGTTCTTC.

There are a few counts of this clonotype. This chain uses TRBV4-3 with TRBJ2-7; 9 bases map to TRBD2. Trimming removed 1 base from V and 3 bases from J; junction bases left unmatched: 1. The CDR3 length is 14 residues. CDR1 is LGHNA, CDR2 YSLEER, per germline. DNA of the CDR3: TGCGCCAGCAGCCAAGGTAGCGGGGGCTACGAGCAGTACTTC. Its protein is CASSQGSGGYEQYF.

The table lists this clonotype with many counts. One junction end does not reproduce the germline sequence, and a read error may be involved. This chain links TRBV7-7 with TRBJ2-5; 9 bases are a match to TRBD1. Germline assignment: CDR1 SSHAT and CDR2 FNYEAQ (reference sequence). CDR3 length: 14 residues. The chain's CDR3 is CASSRTGVGETQYF. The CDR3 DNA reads TGTGCTAGCAGCCGGACAGGGGTTGGGGAGACCCAGTACTTC.

The chain's CDR3 is CASSFGPRTSTDTQYF. The CDR3 DNA is TGTGCCAGCAGCTTTGGACCGAGAACTAGCACAGATACGCAGTATTTT. The chain links TRBV7-9 to TRBJ2-3, with D unclear. V was cut by 3 bases and J by 0 bases, with 13 bases left in between. The CDR3 length is 16 residues. Germline CDR1 is SEHNR and CDR2 is FQNEAQ (reference sequence).

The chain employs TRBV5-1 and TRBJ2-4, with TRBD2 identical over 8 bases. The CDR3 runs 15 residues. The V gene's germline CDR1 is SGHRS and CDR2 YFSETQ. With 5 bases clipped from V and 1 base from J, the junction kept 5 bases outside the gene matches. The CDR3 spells CASRAGGAAKNIQYF. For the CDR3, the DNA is TGCGCCAGCAGGGCCGGGGGGGCGGCCAAAAACATTCAGTACTTC. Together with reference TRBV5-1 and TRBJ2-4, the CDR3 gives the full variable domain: KAGVTQTPRYLIKTRGQQVTLSCSPISGHRSVSWYQQTPGQGLQFLFEYFSETQRNKGNFPGRFSGRQFSNSRSEMNVSTLELGDSALYLCASRAGGAAKNIQYFGAGTRLSVL.

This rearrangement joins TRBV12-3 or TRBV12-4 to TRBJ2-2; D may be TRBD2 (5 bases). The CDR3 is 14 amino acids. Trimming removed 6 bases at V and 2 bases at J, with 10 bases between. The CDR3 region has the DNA TGTGCCAGCAGGGCTAGCATAAACACCGGGGAGCTGTTTTTT. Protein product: CASRASINTGELFF.

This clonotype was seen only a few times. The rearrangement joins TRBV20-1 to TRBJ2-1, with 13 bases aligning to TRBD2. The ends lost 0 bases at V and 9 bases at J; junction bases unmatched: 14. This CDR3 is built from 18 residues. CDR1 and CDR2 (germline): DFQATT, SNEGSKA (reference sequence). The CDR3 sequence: CSARDLKTSGGIYGEQFF. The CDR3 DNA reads TGCAGTGCTAGAGATCTTAAGACTAGCGGGGGGATCTACGGTGAGCAGTTCTTC.

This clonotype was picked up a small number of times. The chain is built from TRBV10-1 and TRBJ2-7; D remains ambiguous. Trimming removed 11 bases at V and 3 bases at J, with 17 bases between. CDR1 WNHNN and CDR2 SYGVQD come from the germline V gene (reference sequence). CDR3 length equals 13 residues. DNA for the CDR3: TGCGCCTCCCCCGGTCACGGAGACTACGAGCAGTACTTC. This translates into CASPGHGDYEQYF.

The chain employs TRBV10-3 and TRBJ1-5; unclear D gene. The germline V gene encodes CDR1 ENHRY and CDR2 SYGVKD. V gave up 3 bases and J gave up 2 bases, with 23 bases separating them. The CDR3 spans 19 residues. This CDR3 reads CAISDYPKTPRRGNQPQHF. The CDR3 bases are TGTGCCATCAGTGATTACCCCAAGACTCCTCGGAGGGGCAATCAGCCCCAGCATTTT.

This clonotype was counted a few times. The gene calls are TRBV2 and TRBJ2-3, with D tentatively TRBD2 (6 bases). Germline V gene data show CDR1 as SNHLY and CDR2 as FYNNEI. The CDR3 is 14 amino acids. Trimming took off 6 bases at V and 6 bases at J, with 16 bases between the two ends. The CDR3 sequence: CASSQEGGGDTQYF. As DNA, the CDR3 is TGTGCCAGCAGCCAGGAGGGCGGCGGGGATACGCAGTATTTT.

The CDR3 region is CASSPRTGGQETQYF. CDR3 in DNA: TGTGCCAGCAGCCCTCGGACAGGGGGGCAAGAGACCCAGTACTTC. The rearrangement uses TRBV14 and TRBJ2-5, with 10 bases aligning to TRBD1. After removal of 4 bases from V and 2 bases from J, the junction contained 4 bases not matched to a gene. Germline lookup yields CDR1 SGHDN and CDR2 FVKESK. The CDR3 consists of 15 residues. The full variable domain, completed using reference TRBV14 and TRBJ2-5, is EAGVTQFPSHSVIEKGQTVTLRCDPISGHDNLYWYRRVMGKEIKFLLHFVKESKQDESGMPNNRFLAERTGGTYSTLKVQPAELEDSGVYFCASSPRTGGQETQYFGPGTRLLVL.

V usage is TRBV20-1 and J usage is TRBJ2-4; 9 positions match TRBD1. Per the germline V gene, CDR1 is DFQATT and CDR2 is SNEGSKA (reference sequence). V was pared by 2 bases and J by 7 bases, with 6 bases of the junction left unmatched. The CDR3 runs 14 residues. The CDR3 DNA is TGCAGTGCTAGAACTACAGGGGGCGCGAACATTCAGTACTTC. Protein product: CSARTTGGANIQYF.

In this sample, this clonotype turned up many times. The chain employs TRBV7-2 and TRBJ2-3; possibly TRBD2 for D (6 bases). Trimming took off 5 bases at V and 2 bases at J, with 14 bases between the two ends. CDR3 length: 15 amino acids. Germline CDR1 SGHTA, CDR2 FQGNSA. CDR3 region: CASSPQWGDTDTQYF. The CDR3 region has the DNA TGTGCCAGCAGCCCCCAGTGGGGGGACACAGATACGCAGTATTTT.

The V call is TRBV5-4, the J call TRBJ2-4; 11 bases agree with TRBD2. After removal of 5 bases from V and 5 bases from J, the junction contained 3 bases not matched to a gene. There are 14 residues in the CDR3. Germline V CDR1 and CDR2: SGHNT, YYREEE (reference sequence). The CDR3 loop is CASRQGLAENIQYF. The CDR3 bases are TGTGCCAGCAGGCAGGGACTAGCGGAAAACATTCAGTACTTC.

CDR3 region: CATSDLGLGTDTQYF. The CDR3 region has the DNA TGTGCCACCAGTGATTTGGGACTGGGCACAGATACGCAGTATTTT. The rearrangement links TRBV24-1 to TRBJ2-3; D may be TRBD2 (5 bases). This CDR3 has 15 residues. CDR1 is KGHDR and CDR2 is SFDVKD in the germline V gene. V lost 0 bases, J lost 1 base, and 7 bases lay in between.

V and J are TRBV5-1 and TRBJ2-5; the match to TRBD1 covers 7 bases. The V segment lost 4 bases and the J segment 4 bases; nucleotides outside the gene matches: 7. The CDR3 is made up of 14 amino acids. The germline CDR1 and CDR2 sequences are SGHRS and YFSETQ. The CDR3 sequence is CASSIGGAGETQYF. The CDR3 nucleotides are TGCGCCAGCAGCATAGGGGGCGCGGGAGAGACCCAGTACTTC.

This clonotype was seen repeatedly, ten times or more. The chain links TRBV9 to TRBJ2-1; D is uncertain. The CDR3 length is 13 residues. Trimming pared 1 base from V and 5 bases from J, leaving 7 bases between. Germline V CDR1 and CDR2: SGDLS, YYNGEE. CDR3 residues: CASSVSLHNEQFF. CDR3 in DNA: TGTGCCAGCAGCGTATCCCTGCACAATGAGCAGTTCTTC. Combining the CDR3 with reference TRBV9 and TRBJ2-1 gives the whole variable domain DSGVTQTPKHLITATGQRVTLRCSPRSGDLSVYWYQQSLDQGLQFLIQYYNGEERAKGNILERFSAQQFPDLHSELNLSSLELGDSALYFCASSVSLHNEQFFGPGTRLTVL.

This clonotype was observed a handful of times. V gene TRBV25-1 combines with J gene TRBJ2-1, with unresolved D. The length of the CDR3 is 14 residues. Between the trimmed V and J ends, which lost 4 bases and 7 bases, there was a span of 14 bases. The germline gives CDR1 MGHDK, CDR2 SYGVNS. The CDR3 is CASSAPRSLNEQFF. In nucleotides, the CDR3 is TGTGCCAGCAGTGCCCCCCGGTCTCTTAATGAGCAGTTCTTC. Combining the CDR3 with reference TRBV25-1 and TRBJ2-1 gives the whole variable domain EADIYQTPRYLVIGTGKKITLECSQTMGHDKMYWYQQDPGMELHLIHYSYGVNSTEKGDLSSESTVSRIRTEHFPLTLESARPSHTSQYLCASSAPRSLNEQFFGPGTRLTVL.

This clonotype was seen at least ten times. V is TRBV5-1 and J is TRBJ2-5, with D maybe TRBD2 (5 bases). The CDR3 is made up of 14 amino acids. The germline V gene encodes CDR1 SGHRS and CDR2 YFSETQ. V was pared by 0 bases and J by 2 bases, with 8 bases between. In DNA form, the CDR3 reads TGCGCCAGCAGCTTGGGTACTAGACAAGAGACCCAGTACTTC. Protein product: CASSLGTRQETQYF.

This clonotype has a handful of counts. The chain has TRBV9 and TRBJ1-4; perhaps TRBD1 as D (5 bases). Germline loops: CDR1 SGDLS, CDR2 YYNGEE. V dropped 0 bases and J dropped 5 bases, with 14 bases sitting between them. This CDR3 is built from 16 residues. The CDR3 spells CASSVGGGAFNEKLFF. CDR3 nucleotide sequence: TGTGCCAGCAGCGTAGGCGGTGGGGCGTTCAATGAAAAACTGTTTTTT.

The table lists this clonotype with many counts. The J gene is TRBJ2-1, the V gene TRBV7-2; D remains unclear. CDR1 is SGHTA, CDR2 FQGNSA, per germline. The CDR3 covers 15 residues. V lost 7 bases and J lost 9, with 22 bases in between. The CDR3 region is CASTYRGSDVGEQFF. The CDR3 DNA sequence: TGTGCCAGCACCTACCGAGGCTCCGATGTCGGTGAGCAGTTCTTC.

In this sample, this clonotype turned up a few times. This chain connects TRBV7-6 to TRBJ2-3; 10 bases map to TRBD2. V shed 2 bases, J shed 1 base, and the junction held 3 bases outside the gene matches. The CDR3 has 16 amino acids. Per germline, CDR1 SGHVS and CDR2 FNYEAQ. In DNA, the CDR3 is TGTGCCAGCAGCTTATCCGGGACTAGCGGCACAGATACGCAGTATTTT. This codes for CASSLSGTSGTDTQYF.